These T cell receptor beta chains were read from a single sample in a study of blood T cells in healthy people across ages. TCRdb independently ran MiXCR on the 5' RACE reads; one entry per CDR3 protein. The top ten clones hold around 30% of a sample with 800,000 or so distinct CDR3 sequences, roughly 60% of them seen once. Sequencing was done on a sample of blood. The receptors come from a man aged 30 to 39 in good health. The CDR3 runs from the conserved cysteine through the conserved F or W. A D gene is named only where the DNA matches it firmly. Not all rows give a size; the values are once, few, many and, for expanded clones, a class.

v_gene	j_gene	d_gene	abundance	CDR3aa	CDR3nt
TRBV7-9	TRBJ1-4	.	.	CASSLIGRRGEKLFF	TGTGCCAGCAGCTTGATCGGACGGCGGGGTGAAAAACTGTTTTTT
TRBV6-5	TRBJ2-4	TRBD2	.	CASSYSPTGGQYF	TGTGCCAGCAGTTACTCGCCGACGGGGGGTCAGTACTTC
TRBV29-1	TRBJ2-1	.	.	CSVEAPGTNEQFF	TGCAGCGTTGAAGCTCCAGGAACGAATGAGCAGTTCTTC
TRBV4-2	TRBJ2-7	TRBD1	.	CASSQFWGQISDEQYF	TGTGCCAGCAGTCAGTTTTGGGGACAGATCTCCGACGAGCAGTACTTC
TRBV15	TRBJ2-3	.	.	CATSRDEGGSTDTQYF	TGTGCCACCAGCAGAGATGAGGGGGGCTCAACAGATACGCAGTATTTT
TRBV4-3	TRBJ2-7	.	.	CASSQDWRTIPYEQYF	TGCGCCAGCAGCCAAGATTGGCGGACTATTCCCTACGAGCAGTACTTC
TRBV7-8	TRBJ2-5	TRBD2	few	CASSLGTSETQYF	TGTGCCAGCAGCCTCGGGACTAGCGAGACCCAGTACTTC
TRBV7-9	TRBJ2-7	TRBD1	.	CASSVYTGTGFYEQYF	TGTGCCAGCAGCGTATACACCGGGACAGGGTTCTACGAGCAGTACTTC
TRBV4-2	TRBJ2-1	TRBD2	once	CASSQRSGGGASSEQFF	TGTGCCAGCAGCCAAAGGAGTGGCGGGGGGGCCTCAAGTGAGCAGTTCTTC
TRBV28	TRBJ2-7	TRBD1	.	CASSLWGQAGSYEQYF	TGTGCCAGCAGTTTATGGGGACAGGCCGGATCCTACGAGCAGTACTTC
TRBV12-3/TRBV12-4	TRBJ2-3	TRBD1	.	CASSLESLGTGLPSTDTQYF	TGTGCCAGCAGTTTAGAATCTCTGGGGACAGGGCTCCCTAGCACAGATACGCAGTATTTT
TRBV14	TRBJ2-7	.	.	CASSQGRTLIYEQYF	TGTGCCAGCAGCCAAGGCCGGACGTTGATCTACGAGCAGTACTTC
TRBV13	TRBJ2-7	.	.	CASSTLLPNEQYF	TGTGCCAGCAGCACCCTACTACCTAACGAGCAGTACTTC
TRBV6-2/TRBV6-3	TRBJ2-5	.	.	CASSYSFGLIQETQYF	TGTGCCAGCAGTTACTCCTTCGGACTAATACAAGAGACCCAGTACTTC
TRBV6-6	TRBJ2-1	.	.	CASSYQNEQFF	TGTGCCAGCAGTTACCAGAATGAGCAGTTCTTC
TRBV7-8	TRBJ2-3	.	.	CASSLAILGSTDTQYF	TGTGCCAGCAGCTTAGCGATCCTAGGAAGCACAGATACGCAGTATTTT
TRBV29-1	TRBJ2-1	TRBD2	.	CSAKGLAGGDSYNEQFF	TGCAGCGCAAAGGGACTAGCGGGGGGAGACTCCTACAATGAGCAGTTCTTC
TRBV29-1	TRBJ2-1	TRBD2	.	CSISGGYNEQFF	TGCAGCATTAGCGGGGGTTACAATGAGCAGTTCTTC
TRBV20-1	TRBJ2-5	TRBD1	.	CSARNRGRLWETQYF	TGCAGTGCCCGCAACAGGGGGCGCTTGTGGGAGACCCAGTACTTC
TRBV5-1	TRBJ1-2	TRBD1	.	CASSLGTGVSYGYTF	TGCGCCAGCAGCCTCGGGACAGGGGTTAGCTATGGCTACACCTTC